Listed below are T cell receptor beta chains from one sample, sequenced in a study of blood T cell repertoires in COVID-19. The assay was immunoSEQ multiplex PCR, and TCRdb's table has in-frame clones only and misses some. The data contain about 120,000 clones, 82% of them seen just once; the ten biggest clones take up about 17%. The sequencing sample was made of peripheral blood. The receptors come from a woman aged 55-70 years with acute or convalescent COVID-19. The conserved cysteine and the conserved F or W are not part of the CDR3 here. The D gene is left open where the match is weak. The size of a clone is reported for some rows only, either as once, few or many, or as a class for expanded clones.

v_gene	abundance	j_gene	d_gene	CDR3aa
TRBV27	.	TRBJ2-7	.	ASSLTGDTYEQY
TRBV7-3	.	TRBJ2-5	TRBD2	ASSSGGALETQY
TRBV6-6	.	TRBJ2-1	.	ASSYPPPQF
TRBV6-5	once	TRBJ1-2	TRBD1	ASRTGTGGGYGYT
TRBV9	.	TRBJ2-4	.	ASSGQGGNIQY
TRBV13	once	TRBJ1-3	TRBD1	ASSHRGQAGNTIY
TRBV4-3	.	TRBJ1-2	TRBD1	ASSRRAGQGASGYT
TRBV6-1	.	TRBJ2-5	TRBD1	ASSDRDRGLQETQY
TRBV11-3	.	TRBJ1-2	TRBD1	ASSLEVGQGGGYT
TRBV10-3	.	TRBJ2-7	TRBD1	AISRDSYEQY
TRBV5-1	once	TRBJ1-1	.	ASSPTGTNTEAF
TRBV14	.	TRBJ2-7	TRBD1	ASSRDRVGHEQY
TRBV2	.	TRBJ1-2	TRBD1	ASSEATGVSYGYT
TRBV3-1/TRBV3-2	.	TRBJ1-2	TRBD1	ASSPQPGQGTNYGYT
TRBV28	.	TRBJ1-5	TRBD1	ASRPPAWDRAQPQH
TRBV7-2	.	TRBJ1-2	.	ASSIDGTRRDGYT
TRBV11-2	.	TRBJ1-2	TRBD1	ASSPWDRIMGYT
TRBV18	.	TRBJ2-7	TRBD2	ASSHNRLANYEQY
TRBV5-6	.	TRBJ2-7	.	ASSLKGVESEQY
TRBV3-1/TRBV3-2	.	TRBJ2-4	.	ASSQDRLLSGPDSRQGFNIQY
TRBV15	.	TRBJ1-2	TRBD1	ATSRDPGQGSGYT
TRBV28	.	TRBJ1-1	TRBD1	ASSKTGAVNTEAF
TRBV30	.	TRBJ1-5	TRBD1	AWTLSGGGNQPQH
TRBV3-1/TRBV3-2	once	TRBJ1-6	.	ASSQDNNSPLH